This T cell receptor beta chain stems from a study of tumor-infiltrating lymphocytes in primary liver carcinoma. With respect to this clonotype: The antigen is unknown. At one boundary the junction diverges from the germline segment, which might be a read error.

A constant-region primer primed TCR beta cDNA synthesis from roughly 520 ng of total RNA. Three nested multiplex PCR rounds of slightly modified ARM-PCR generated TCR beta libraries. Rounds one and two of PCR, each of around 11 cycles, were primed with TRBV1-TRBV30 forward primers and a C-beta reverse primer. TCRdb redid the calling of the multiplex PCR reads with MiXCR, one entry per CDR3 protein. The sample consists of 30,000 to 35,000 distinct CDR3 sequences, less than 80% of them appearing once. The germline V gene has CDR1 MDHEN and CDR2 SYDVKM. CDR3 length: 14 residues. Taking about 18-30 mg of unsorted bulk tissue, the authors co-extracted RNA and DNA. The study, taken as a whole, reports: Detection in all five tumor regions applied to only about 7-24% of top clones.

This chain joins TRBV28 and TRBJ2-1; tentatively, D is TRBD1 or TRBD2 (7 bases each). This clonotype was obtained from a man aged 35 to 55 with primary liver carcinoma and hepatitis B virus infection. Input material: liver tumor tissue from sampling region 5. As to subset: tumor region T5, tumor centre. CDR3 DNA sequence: TGTGCCGGCAGTTTTTCCAGGGGGGGGGATGACCAGTTCTTC. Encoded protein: CAGSFSRGGDDQFF.